This T cell receptor beta chain derives from a study of blood T cell repertoires in COVID-19. Study at large: Acute and convalescent COVID-19 samples came from the United States, Italy and Spain. Sources were T cells, B-cell-depleted T cells, or PBMCs; the material itself was cDNA or gDNA.

The CDR3 runs to 15 residues. V gave up 5 bases and J gave up 7 bases; unmatched junction bases: 5. The germline V gene encodes CDR1 LNHDA and CDR2 SQIVND (reference sequence). In the study's own analysis: By means of reference gene primer amplification, nucleated cell counts were estimated. Generated by immunoSEQ multiplex PCR, the TCRdb table keeps only in-frame clones and is missing some. D and trimming were read from the DNA, whereas the V and J calls and clone size are those reported in that table. Of around 170,000 clones in the sample, approximately 84% were seen once. This clone was counted once.

The rearrangement links TRBV19 to TRBJ1-6; 10 bases match TRBD1. Source material: peripheral blood. The TCR sequence derives from a man between 18 and 35 years old with active or convalescent COVID-19. CDR3 DNA sequence: TGTGCCAGTAGTCCAGGGGACAGGGGAAATTCACCCCTCCACTTT. It specifies CASSPGDRGNSPLHF.